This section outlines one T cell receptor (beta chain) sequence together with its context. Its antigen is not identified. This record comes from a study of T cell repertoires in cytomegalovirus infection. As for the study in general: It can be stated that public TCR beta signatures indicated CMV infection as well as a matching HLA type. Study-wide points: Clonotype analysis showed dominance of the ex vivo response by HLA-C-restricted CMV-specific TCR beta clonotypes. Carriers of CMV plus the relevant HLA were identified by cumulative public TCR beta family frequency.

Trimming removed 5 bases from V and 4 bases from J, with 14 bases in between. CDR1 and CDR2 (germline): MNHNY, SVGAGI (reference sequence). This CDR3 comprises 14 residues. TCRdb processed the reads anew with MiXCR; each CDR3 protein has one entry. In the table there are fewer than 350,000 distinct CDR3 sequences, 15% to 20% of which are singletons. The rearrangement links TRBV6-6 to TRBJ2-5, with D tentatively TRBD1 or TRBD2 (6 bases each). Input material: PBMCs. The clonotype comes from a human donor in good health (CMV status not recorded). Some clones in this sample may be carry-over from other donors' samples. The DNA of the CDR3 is TGTGCCAGCAGTCTGAATGGAGGGGGAGAGACCCAGTACTTC. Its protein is CASSLNGGGETQYF.